These 6 T cell receptor beta chains were all obtained from the same sample, sequenced in a study of shared clonotypes between healthy human individuals. Measured with immunoSEQ multiplex PCR; TCRdb has only the in-frame clones, and not every one. The table has a few million clones, around nine tenths seen once. Input material: naive CD4+ T cells sorted from blood. Indicated subset: CD45RA+ positively selected. All receptors derive from a man between 18 and 35 years old in good health.

CDR3 in amino acids: CSGRGVGGYGYTF. CDR3 in DNA: TGCAGCGGCCGAGGGGTAGGGGGCTATGGCTACACCTTC. V and J are TRBV29-1 and TRBJ1-2; D is possibly TRBD1 (6 bases). The V gene's germline CDR1 is SQVTM and CDR2 ANQGSEA. V was cut by 7 bases and J by 4 bases, with 16 bases left in between. This CDR3 is 13 amino acids long. Filled out from reference TRBV29-1 and TRBJ1-2, the complete variable domain reads SAVISQKPSRDICQRGTSLTIQCQVDSQVTMMFWYRQQPGQSLTLIATANQGSEATYESGFVIDKFPISRPNLTFSTLTVSNMSPEDSSIYLCSGRGVGGYGYTFGSGTRLTVV.

CDR3 DNA sequence: TGTGCCAGCAGTCCAGACAGGGGACTTAGCTCTGGGGCCAACGTCCTGACTTTC. It translates to CASSPDRGLSSGANVLTF. The V call is TRBV27, the J call TRBJ2-6; 8 bases are a match to TRBD1. The CDR3 is made up of 18 amino acids. Trimming cost V 5 bases and J 0 bases; bases outside gene matches: 9. The germline V gene has CDR1 MNHEY and CDR2 SMNVEV (reference sequence). The full variable domain, completed using reference TRBV27 and TRBJ2-6, is EAQVTQNPRYLITVTGKKLTVTCSQNMNHEYMSWYRQDPGLGLRQIYYSMNVEVTDKGDVPEGYKVSRKEKRNFPLILESPSPNQTSLYFCASSPDRGLSSGANVLTFGAGSRLTVL.

This clone was detected once. V is TRBV28 and J is TRBJ2-1, with 13 bases that match TRBD2. Trimming at V came to 3 bases and at J to 6 bases, leaving 2 bases not matched to a gene. Looked up from germline, CDR1 is MDHEN and CDR2 is SYDVKM. This CDR3 is 15 amino acids long. CDR3 amino acids: CASSLGLAGFNEQFF. DNA for the CDR3: TGTGCCAGCAGTTTGGGACTAGCGGGGTTCAATGAGCAGTTCTTC.

This chain links TRBV15 with TRBJ2-4; D is unresolved. This CDR3 is 12 amino acids long. The V end lost 1 base, the J end lost 5 bases, and 3 bases lay between the germline ends. Germline V gene lookup returns CDR1 LNHNV and CDR2 YYDKDF (reference sequence). The CDR3, as DNA: TGTGCCACCAGCAGAGGGGAAAACATTCAGTACTTC. Amino acids: CATSRGENIQYF.

The chain joins TRBV21-1 to TRBJ2-2; the D segment call TRBD1 is taken from the table without a DNA check. TRBV21-1 is described as a pseudogene. The CDR3 has 15 residues. In nucleotides, the CDR3 is TGTGCCAGCATCATTCGACAGGGAGACACCGGGGAGCTGTTTTTT. Its protein product is CASIIRQGDTGELFF.

Remarks on this clone: At the DNA level, this CDR3 is encoded by other sequences in the same sample as well. The chain carries TRBV18 and TRBJ2-5; a possible D gene is TRBD2 (6 bases). The ends were cut back, 2 bases at V and 4 bases at J, with 8 bases in the middle. Germline V lookup: CDR1 KGHSH, CDR2 LQKENI. This CDR3 is built from 13 residues. The CDR3 loop is CASSPGEVETQYF. The CDR3 bases are TGTGCCAGCTCACCAGGGGAGGTAGAGACCCAGTACTTC.